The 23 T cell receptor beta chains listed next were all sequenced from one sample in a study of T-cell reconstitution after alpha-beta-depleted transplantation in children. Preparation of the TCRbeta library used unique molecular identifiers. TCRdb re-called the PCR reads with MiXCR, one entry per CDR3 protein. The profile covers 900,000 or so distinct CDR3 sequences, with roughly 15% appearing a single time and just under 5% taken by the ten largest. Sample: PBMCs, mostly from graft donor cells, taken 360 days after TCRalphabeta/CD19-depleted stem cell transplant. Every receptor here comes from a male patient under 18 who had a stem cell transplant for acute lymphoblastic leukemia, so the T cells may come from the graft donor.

CDR3 nucleotides: TGTGCCTTCAGAAAGCGGGAGGATGGCTACAATGAGCAGTTCTTC. This codes for CAFRKREDGYNEQFF. The chain carries TRBV3-1 and TRBJ2-1; the match to TRBD2 covers 9 bases. This CDR3 contains 15 residues. The V gene's germline CDR1 is LGHDT and CDR2 YNNKEL (reference sequence). V dropped 11 bases and J dropped 3; count of bases not matched to a gene: 11.

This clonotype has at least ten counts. CDR3 region: CASSPGTGGTYEQYF. The CDR3 nucleotides are TGTGCCAGCTCACCAGGAACAGGGGGTACCTACGAGCAGTACTTC. The genes are TRBV18 and TRBJ2-7; 8 bases align to TRBD1. The CDR3 has 15 amino acids. The V segment lost 2 bases and the J segment 2 bases; nucleotides outside the gene matches: 5. Per germline, CDR1 KGHSH and CDR2 LQKENI.

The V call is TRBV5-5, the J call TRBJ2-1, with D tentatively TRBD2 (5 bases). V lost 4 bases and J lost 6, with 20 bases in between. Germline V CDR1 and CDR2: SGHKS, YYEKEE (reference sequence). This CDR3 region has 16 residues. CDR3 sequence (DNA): TGTGCCAGCAGCCCATGGACTGGCCAGGTGGGCAATGAGCAGTTCTTC. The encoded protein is CASSPWTGQVGNEQFF. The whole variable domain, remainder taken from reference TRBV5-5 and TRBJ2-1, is DAGVTQSPTHLIKTRGQQVTLRCSPISGHKSVSWYQQVLGQGPQFIFQYYEKEERGRGNFPDRFSARQFPNYSSELNVNALLLGDSALYLCASSPWTGQVGNEQFFGPGTRLTVL.

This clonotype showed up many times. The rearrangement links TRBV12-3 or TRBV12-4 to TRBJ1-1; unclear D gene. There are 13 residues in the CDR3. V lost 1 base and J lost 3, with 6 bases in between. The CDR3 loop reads CASSLGEYTEAFF. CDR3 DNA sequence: TGTGCCAGCAGTTTAGGGGAATACACTGAAGCTTTCTTT.

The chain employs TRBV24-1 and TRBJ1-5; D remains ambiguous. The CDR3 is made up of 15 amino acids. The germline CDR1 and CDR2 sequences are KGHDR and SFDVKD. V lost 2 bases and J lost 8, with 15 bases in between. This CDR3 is CATSDSEGRTKPQHF. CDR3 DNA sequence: TGTGCCACCAGTGATTCAGAGGGCAGGACGAAGCCCCAGCATTTT.

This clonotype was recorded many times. The CDR3: CASRASGSWYNEQFF. The CDR3 bases are TGTGCCAGCAGGGCCAGCGGGAGTTGGTACAATGAGCAGTTCTTC. The chain joins TRBV5-6 to TRBJ2-1; 8 bases match TRBD2. The CDR3 is 15 amino acids. Looked up from germline, CDR1 is SGHDT and CDR2 is YYEEEE. V shed 5 bases and J 4 bases; nucleotides not matched to a gene: 8.

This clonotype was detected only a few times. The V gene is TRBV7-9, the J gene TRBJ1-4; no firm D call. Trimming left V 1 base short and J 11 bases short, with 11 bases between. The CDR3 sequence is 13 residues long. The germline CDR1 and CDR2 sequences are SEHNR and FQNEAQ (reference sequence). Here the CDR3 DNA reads TGTGCCAGCAGCTTAGACCTGTTGAGCAAACTGTTTTTT. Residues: CASSLDLLSKLFF.

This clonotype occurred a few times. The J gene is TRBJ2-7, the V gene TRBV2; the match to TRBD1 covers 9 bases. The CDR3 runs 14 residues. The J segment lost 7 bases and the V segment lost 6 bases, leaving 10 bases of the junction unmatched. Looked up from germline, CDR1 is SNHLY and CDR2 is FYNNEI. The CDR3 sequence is CASSGRDRANEQYF. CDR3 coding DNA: TGTGCCAGCAGCGGCCGGGACAGGGCGAATGAGCAGTACTTC.

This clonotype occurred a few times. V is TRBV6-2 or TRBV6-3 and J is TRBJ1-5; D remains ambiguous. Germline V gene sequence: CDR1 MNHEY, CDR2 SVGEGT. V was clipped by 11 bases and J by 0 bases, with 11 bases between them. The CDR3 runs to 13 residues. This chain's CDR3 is CASASYSNQPQHF. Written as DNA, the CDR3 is TGTGCCTCCGCGTCGTATAGCAATCAGCCCCAGCATTTT.

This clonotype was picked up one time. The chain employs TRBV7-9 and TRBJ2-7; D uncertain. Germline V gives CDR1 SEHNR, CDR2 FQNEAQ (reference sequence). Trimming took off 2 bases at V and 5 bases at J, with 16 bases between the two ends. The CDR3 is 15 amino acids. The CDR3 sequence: CASSLSSQSPHEQYF. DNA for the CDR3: TGTGCCAGCAGCTTAAGTAGCCAGAGCCCCCACGAGCAGTACTTC.

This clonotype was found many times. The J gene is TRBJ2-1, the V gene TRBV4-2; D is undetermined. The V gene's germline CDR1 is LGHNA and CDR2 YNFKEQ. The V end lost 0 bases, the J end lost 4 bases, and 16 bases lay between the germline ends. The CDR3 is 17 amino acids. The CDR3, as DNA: TGTGCCAGCAGCCAAGATCTACGACCTGAGAGTTACAATGAGCAGTTCTTC. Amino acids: CASSQDLRPESYNEQFF.

The CDR3, as DNA: TGTGCCAGCAGCGTAGAGGACCCTCCCCCCGGGGAGCTGTTTTTT. This sequence encodes CASSVEDPPPGELFF. The genes are TRBV9 and TRBJ2-2; the D is unclear. CDR3 length: 15 amino acids. Germline CDR1 and CDR2: SGDLS and YYNGEE. V was pared by 0 bases and J by 6 bases, with 12 bases between.

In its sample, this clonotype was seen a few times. DNA of the CDR3: TGTGCCAGCAGCTCGACTGAAGAGAGATACAATGAGCAGTTCTTC. Protein sequence: CASSSTEERYNEQFF. The J gene is TRBJ2-1, the V gene TRBV11-3; unclear D gene. The germline V and J ends were trimmed by 4 bases and 4 bases, with 14 bases remaining between them. CDR3 length: 15 amino acids. The V gene's germline CDR1 is SGHNT and CDR2 YENEEA. Combining the CDR3 with reference TRBV11-3 and TRBJ2-1 gives the whole variable domain EAGVVQSPRYKIIEKKQPVAFWCNPISGHNTLYWYLQNLGQGPELLIRYENEEAVDDSQLPKDRFSAERLKGVDSTLKIQPAELGDSAVYLCASSSTEERYNEQFFGPGTRLTVL.

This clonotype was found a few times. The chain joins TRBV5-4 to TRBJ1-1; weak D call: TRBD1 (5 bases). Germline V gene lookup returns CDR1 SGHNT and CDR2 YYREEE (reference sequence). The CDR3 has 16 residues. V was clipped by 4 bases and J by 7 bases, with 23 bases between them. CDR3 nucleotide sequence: TGTGCCAGCAGCCCTAATTTTCGGAGAAGGGGCGGTGAAGCTTTCTTT. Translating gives CASSPNFRRRGGEAFF.

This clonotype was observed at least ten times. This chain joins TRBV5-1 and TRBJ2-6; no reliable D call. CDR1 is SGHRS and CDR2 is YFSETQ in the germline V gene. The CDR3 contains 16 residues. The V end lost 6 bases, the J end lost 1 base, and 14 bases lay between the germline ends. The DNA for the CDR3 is TGCGCCAGCAAACAACGACGGTCTTCTGGGGCCAACGTCCTGACTTTC. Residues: CASKQRRSSGANVLTF. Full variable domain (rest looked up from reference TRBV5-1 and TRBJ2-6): KAGVTQTPRYLIKTRGQQVTLSCSPISGHRSVSWYQQTPGQGLQFLFEYFSETQRNKGNFPGRFSGRQFSNSRSEMNVSTLELGDSALYLCASKQRRSSGANVLTFGAGSRLTVL.

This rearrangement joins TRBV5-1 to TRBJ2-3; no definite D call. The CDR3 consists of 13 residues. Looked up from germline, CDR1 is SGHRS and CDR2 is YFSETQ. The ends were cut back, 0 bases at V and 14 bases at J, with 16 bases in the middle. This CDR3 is CASSLVGERGPYF. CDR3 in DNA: TGCGCCAGCAGCTTGGTTGGCGAACGTGGGCCGTATTTT.

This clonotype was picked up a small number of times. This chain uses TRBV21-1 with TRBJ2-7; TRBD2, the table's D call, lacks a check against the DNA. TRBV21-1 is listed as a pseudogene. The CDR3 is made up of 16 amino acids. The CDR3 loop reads CASSNASGYFVHEQYF. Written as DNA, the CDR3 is TGTGCCAGCAGCAACGCTTCCGGCTACTTCGTCCACGAGCAGTACTTC.

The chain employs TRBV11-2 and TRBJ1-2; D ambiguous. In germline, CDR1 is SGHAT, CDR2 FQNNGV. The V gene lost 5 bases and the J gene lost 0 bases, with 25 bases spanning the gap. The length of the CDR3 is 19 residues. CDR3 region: CASSHFFGSLTPANYGYTF. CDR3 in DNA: TGTGCCAGCAGCCACTTCTTTGGCTCCCTAACCCCAGCTAACTATGGCTACACCTTC.

CDR3 amino acids: CASSLSRQGTYEQYF. The CDR3 nucleotides read TGCGCCAGCAGCTTGTCCAGACAGGGAACCTACGAGCAGTACTTC. This chain uses TRBV5-1 with TRBJ2-7, with 7 bases lining up with TRBD1. Germline V lookup: CDR1 SGHRS, CDR2 YFSETQ. Unmatched junction bases numbered 6, after V lost 1 base and J lost 2 bases. The CDR3 is 15 residues long.

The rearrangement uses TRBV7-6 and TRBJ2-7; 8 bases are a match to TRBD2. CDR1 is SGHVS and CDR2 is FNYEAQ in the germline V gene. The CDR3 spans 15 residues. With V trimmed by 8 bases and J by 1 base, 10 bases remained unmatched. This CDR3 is CASHQEAGESYEQYF. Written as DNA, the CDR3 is TGTGCCAGCCATCAAGAAGCGGGAGAGTCCTACGAGCAGTACTTC. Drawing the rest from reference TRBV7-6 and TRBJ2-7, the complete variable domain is GAGVSQSPRYKVTKRGQDVALRCDPISGHVSLYWYRQALGQGPEFLTYFNYEAQQDKSGLPNDRFSAERPEGSISTLTIQRTEQRDSAMYRCASHQEAGESYEQYFGPGTRLTVT.

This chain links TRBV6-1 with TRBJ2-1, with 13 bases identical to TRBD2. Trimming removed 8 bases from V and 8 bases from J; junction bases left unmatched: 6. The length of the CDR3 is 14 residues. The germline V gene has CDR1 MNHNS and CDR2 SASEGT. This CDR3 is CASRTSGSLHEQFF. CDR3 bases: TGTGCCAGCCGGACTAGCGGGAGTCTCCATGAGCAGTTCTTC.

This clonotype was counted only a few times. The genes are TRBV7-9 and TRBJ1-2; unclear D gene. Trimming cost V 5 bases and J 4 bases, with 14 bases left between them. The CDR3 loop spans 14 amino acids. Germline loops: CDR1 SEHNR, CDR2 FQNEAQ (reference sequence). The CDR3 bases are TGTGCCAGCAGCGCACACAGCGTCATCTATGGCTACACCTTC. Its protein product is CASSAHSVIYGYTF.

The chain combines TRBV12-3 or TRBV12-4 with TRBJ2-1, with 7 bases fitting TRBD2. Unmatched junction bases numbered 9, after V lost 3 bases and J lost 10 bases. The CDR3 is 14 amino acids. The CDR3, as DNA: TGTGCCAGCAGTTTGGAGGGAGGGCCTTGGGAGCAGTTCTTC. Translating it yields CASSLEGGPWEQFF.